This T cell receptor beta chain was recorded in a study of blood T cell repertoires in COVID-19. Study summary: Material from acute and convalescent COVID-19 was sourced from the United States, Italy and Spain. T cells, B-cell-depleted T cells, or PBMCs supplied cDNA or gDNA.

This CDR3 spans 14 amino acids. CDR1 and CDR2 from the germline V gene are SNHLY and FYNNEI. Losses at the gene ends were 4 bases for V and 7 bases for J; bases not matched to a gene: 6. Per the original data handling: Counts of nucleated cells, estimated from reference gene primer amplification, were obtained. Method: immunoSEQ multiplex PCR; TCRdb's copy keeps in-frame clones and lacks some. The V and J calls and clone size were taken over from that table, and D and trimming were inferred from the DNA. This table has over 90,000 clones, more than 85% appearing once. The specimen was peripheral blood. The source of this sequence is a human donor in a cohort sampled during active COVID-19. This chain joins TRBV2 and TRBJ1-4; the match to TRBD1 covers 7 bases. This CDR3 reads CASSATGDSEKLFF. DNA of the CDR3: TGTGCCAGCAGTGCTACAGGGGATTCTGAAAAACTGTTTTTT.